This T cell receptor (beta chain) derives from a study of early T cells in non-severe SARS-CoV-2 infection. This clonotype occurred a few times. TCRdb independently ran MiXCR on the 5' RACE reads; one entry per CDR3 protein. The profile shows some 30,000 distinct CDR3 sequences, about 4.5% of them singletons. Source material: whole blood. This receptor was obtained from an adult who was a healthcare worker with PCR-confirmed SARS-CoV-2 infection or an uninfected control (not recorded which).

The CDR3 nucleotides are TGCAGTGCTAAGGGGGGGCCCGGGGAGCTGTTTTTT. Translated, it gives CSAKGGPGELFF. The V call is TRBV20-1, the J call TRBJ2-2; possible D gene TRBD2, 7 bases. This CDR3 contains 12 residues. The V and J ends lost 4 bases and 6 bases respectively, with 9 bases between them. Germline V gene sequence: CDR1 DFQATT, CDR2 SNEGSKA (reference sequence).